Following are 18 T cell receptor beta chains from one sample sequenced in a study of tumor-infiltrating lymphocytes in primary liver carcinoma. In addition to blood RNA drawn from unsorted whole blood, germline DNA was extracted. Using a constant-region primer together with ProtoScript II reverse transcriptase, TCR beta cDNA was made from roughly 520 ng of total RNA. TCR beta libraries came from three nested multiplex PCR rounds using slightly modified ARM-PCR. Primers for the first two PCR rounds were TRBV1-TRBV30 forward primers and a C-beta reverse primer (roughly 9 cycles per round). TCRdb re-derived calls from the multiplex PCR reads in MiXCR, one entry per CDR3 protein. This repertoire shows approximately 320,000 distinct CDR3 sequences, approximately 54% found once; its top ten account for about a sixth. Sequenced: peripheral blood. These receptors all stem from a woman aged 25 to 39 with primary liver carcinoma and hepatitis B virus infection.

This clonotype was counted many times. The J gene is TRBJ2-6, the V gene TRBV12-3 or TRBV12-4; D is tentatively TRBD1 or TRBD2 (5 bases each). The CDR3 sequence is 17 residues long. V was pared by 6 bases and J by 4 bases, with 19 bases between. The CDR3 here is CASRNSGRSGGANVLTF. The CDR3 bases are TGTGCCAGCAGGAATTCGGGACGGTCGGGAGGGGCCAACGTCCTGACTTTC.

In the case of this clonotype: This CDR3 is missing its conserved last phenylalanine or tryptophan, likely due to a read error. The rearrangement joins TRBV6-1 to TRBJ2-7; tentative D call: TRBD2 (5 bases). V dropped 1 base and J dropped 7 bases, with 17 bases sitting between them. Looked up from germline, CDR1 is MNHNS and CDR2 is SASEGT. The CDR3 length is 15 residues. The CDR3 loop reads CASSEGPLHTGEQYL. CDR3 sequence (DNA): TGTGCCAGCAGTGAAGGCCCTCTGCACACGGGGGAGCAGTACTTA.

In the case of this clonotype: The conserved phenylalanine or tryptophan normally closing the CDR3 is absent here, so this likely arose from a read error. DNA of the CDR3: TGTGCCAGCAGCACGAGCCGGACTAGCGGAGACAATGAGCAGTTCATC. Amino acids: CASSTSRTSGDNEQFI. This rearrangement joins TRBV11-2 to TRBJ2-1, with TRBD2 matching over 10 bases. V shed 5 bases and J 5 bases; nucleotides not matched to a gene: 9. The CDR3 is 16 amino acids. Germline CDR1 is SGHAT and CDR2 is FQNNGV.

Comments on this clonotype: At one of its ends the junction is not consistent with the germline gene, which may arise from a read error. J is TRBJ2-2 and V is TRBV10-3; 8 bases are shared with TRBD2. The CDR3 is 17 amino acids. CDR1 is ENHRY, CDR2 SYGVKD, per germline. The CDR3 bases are TGTGCCTTCAGTGATGGTAGCGGGACCGCAAACACCGGGGAGCTGTTTTTT. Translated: CAFSDGSGTANTGELFF.

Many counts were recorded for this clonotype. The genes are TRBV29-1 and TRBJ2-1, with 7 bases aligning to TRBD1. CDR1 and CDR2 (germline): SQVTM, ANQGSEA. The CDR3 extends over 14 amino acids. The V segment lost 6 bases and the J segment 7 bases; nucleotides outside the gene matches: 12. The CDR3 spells CSVQGLRSRNEQFF. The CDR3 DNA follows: TGCAGCGTACAGGGGCTAAGGAGCAGAAATGAGCAGTTCTTC.

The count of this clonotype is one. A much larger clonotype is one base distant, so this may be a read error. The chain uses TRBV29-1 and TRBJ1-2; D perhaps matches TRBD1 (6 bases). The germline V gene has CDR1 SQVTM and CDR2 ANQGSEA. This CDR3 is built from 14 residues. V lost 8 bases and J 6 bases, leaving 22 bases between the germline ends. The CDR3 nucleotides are TGCAGCACCCTAAGTCAGGGACAAAGGGATGGCTACACCTTC. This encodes CSTLSQGQRDGYTF. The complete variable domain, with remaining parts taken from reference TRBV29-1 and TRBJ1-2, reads SAVISQKPSRDICQRGTSLTIQCQVDSQVTMMFWYRQQPGQSLTLIATANQGSEATYESGFVIDKFPISRPNLTFSTLTVSNMSPEDSSIYLCSTLSQGQRDGYTFGSGTRLTVV.

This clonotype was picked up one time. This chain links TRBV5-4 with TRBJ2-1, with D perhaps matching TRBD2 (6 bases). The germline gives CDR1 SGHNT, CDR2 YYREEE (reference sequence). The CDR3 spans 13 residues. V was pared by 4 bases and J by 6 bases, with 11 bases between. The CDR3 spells CASSLGLINEQFF. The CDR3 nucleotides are TGTGCCAGCAGCCTTGGACTAATCAATGAGCAGTTCTTC.

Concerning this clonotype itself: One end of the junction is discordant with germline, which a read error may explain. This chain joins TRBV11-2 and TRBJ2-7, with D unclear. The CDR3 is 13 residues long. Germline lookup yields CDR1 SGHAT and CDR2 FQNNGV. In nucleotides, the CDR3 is TGTGCCTGCAGCCCCGTCGGGCTTTATGAGCAGTACTTC. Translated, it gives CACSPVGLYEQYF.

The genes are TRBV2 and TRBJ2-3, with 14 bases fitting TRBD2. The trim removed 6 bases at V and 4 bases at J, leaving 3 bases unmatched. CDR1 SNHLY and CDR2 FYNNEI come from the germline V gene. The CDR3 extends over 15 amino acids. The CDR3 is CASRGTSGSSDTQYF. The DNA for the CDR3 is TGTGCCAGCAGGGGGACTAGCGGGAGTTCAGATACGCAGTATTTT.

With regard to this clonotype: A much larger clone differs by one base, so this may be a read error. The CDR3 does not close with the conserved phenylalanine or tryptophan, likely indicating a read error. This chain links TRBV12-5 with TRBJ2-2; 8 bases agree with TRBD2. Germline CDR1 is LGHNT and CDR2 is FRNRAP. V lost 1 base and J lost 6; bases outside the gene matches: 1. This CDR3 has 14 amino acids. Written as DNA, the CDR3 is TGTGCTAGTGGTTTGGACGGGAGGGCCGGGGAGCTGTTTTCT. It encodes CASGLDGRAGELFS.

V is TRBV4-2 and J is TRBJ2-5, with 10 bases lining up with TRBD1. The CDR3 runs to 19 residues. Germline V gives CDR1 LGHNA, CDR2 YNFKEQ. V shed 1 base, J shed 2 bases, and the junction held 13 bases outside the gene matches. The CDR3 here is CASSQARDRGNIRQETQYF. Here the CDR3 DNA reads TGTGCCAGCAGCCAAGCCCGGGACAGGGGTAACATTCGGCAAGAGACCCAGTACTTC.

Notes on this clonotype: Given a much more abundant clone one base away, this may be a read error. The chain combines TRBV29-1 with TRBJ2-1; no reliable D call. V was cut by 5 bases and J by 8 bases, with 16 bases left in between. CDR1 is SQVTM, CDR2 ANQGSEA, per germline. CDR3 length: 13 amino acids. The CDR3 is CSVHVPTTYEQFF. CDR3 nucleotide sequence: TGCAGCGTTCATGTCCCCACGACCTATGAGCAGTTCTTC.

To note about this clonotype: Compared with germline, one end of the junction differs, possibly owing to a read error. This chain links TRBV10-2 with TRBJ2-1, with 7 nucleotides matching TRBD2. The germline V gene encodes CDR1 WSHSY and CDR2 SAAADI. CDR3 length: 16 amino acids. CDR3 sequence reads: CAGSDPGLWVYDEQFF. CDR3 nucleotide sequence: TGCGCCGGCAGTGACCCGGGACTATGGGTCTACGATGAGCAGTTCTTC.

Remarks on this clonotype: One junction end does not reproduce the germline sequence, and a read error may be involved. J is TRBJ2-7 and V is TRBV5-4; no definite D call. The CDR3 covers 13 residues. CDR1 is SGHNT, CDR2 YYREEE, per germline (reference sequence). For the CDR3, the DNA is TGTGGCAGCAGCTTGGGCCGACTCTACGAGCAGTACTTC. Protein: CGSSLGRLYEQYF.

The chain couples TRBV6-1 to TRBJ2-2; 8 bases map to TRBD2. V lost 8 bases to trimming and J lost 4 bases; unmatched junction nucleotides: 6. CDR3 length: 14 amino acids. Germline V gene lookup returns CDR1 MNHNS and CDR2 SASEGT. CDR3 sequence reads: CASVGLAGTGELFF. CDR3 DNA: TGTGCCAGCGTTGGTCTAGCGGGCACCGGGGAGCTGTTTTTT.

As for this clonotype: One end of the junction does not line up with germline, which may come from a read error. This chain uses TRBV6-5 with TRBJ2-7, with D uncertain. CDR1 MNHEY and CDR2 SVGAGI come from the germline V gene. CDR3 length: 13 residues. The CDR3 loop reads CASGLDENYEEYF. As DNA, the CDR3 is TGTGCCAGCGGCCTGGACGAAAACTACGAGGAGTACTTC.

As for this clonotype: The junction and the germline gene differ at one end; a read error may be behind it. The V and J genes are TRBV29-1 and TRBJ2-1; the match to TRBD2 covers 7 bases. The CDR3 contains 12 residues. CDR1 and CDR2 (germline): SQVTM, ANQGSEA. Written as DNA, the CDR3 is TGCAGCCTCGGGCGGGGGAACAATGAGCGGTTCTTC. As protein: CSLGRGNNERFF.

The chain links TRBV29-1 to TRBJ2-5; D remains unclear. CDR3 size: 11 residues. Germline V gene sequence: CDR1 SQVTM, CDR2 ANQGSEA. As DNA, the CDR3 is TGCATCGCTCGGTACCAAGAGACCCAGTACTTC. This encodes CIARYQETQYF.